The sequence of this T cell receptor beta chain was determined in a study of high-grade serous ovarian cancer treatment subgroups. Background on the study: Samples averaged 14,192 reads and approximately 7,000 unique TCR beta rearrangements. Points from the study as a whole: Spatial context was lost because tumors were sequenced in bulk.

Sequencing was performed with immunoSEQ multiplex PCR; in TCRdb, only in-frame clones are kept and a portion is missing. Here the sample spans about 9,000 clones, roughly 78% being singletons. The V and J ends lost 3 bases and 4 bases respectively, with 7 bases between them. This CDR3 region has 13 residues. Germline V gene data show CDR1 as ENHRY and CDR2 as SYGVKD. Of note for this clone: The antigen is undetermined.

The tumor samples were collected prior to definitive surgery or chemotherapy. The sequence was obtained from a human donor with high-grade serous ovarian cancer. V is TRBV10-3 and J is TRBJ2-4; D not resolved. Material for sequencing was tumor tissue. This chain's CDR3 is CAISDSSKNIQYF. The CDR3 coding sequence is TGTGCCATCAGTGACAGCTCAAAAAACATTCAGTACTTC.